The present T cell receptor beta chain was sequenced within a study of T cells in Graves' hyperthyroidism and ophthalmopathy. Study-wide points: Model-based prediction identified ophthalmopathy a median roughly 5.9 months prior to its onset. Peripheral blood also featured most of the thyroid clonotypes expanded above 0.001.

RNA transcripts were the template for amplifying TCR beta CDR3 regions. In the first-round RT-PCR of the TCR CDR3, the HTBI primer set was used. TCRdb reanalysed the multiplex PCR reads using MiXCR and keeps one entry per CDR3 protein. The data contain about 700,000 distinct CDR3 sequences, roughly 15% of them singletons. Participants, patients aged 18 to 65, had newly diagnosed hyperthyroidism with a duration under 2 months. In the case of this clonotype: The antigen is not known. Compared with germline, one end of the junction differs, possibly owing to a read error.

The germline V gene has CDR1 SGHRS and CDR2 YFSETQ. This CDR3 contains 14 residues. This chain connects TRBV5-1 to TRBJ2-2; D is unclear. Sample: blood. This receptor was obtained from a young woman with Graves' hyperthyroidism. The CDR3 here is CASSLTTNTGELFF. DNA for the CDR3: TGCGCCAGCAGCTTGACCACGAATACCGGGGAGCTGTTTTTT. The variable domain in full, with the rest retrieved from reference TRBV5-1 and TRBJ2-2, is KAGVTQTPRYLIKTRGQQVTLSCSPISGHRSVSWYQQTPGQGLQFLFEYFSETQRNKGNFPGRFSGRQFSNSRSEMNVSTLELGDSALYLCASSLTTNTGELFFGEGSRLTVL.